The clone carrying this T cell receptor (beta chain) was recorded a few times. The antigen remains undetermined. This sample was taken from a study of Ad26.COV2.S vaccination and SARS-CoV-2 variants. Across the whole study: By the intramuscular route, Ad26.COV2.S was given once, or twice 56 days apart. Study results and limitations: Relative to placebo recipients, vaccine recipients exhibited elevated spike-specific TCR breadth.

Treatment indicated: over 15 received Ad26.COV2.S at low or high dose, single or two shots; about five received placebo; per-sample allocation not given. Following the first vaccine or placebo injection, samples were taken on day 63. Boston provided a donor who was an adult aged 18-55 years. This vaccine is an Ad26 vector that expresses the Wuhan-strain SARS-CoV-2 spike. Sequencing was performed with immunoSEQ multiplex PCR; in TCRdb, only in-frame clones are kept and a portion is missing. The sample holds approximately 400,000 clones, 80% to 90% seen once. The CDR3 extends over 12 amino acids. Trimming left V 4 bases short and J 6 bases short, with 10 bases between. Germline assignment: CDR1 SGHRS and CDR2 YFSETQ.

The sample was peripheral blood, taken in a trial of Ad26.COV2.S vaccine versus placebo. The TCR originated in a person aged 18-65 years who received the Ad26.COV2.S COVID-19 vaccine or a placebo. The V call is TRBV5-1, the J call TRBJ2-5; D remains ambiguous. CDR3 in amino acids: CASSRESQTQYF. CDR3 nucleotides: TGCGCCAGCAGCCGAGAGTCACAGACCCAGTACTTC.